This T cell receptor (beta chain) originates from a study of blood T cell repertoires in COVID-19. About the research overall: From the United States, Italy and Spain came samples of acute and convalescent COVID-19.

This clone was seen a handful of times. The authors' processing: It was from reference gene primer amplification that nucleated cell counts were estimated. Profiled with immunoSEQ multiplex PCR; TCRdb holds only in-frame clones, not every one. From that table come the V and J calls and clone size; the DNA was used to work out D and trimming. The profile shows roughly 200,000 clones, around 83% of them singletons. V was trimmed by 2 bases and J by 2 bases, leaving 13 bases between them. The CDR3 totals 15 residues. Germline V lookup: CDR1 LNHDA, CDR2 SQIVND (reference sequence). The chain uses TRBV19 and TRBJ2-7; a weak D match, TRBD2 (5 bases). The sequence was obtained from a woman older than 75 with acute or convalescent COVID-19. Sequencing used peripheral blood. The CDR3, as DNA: TGTGCCAGTAGTATACAAGCGGATAGCGCCTACGAGCAGTACTTC. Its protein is CASSIQADSAYEQYF.